Below, 5 T cell receptor beta chains from the same sample are listed, as sequenced in a study of blood T cell repertoires in COVID-19 (TCRdb year 2020). The receptor library was made with the immunoSEQ multiplex PCR assay. The table comes from immuneACCESS by way of TCRdb, which keeps in-frame sequences with V and J called. Part of the clones is missing from these tables; in studies checked, under half for an unresolved V gene and the rest for unknown reasons. This sample gives 320,000 or so clones in total; 88% of them show up just once. The ten largest clones capture around 4.6% of the sample. Sequencing input: PBMCs or T cells enriched from blood (not recorded which). These TCRs come from a young man who had recovered from COVID-19.

V usage is TRBV9 and J usage is TRBJ1-5; unclear D gene. There are 14 residues in the CDR3. Looked up from germline, CDR1 is SGDLS and CDR2 is YYNGEE. V was clipped by 0 bases and J by 2 bases, with 6 bases between them. CDR3 nucleotide sequence: TGTGCCAGCAGCGTAGGTCCGGGCAATCAGCCCCAGCATTTT. Amino acid sequence: CASSVGPGNQPQHF.

With respect to this clone: Other DNA variants within this sample encode the same CDR3. This rearrangement joins TRBV18 to TRBJ2-1; D is possibly TRBD1 (7 bases). This CDR3 is 13 amino acids long. Germline V CDR1 and CDR2: KGHSH, LQKENI. The germline V and J ends were trimmed by 3 bases and 7 bases, with 10 bases remaining between them. CDR3 amino acids: CASSPPGGNEQFF. The CDR3 nucleotides read TGTGCCAGCTCACCTCCAGGGGGGAATGAGCAGTTCTTC.

The chain employs TRBV10-3 and TRBJ1-2; no reliable D call. Germline V gene data show CDR1 as ENHRY and CDR2 as SYGVKD. The CDR3 contains 14 residues. V was clipped by 6 bases and J by 4 bases, with 15 bases between them. The DNA of the CDR3 is TGTGCCATCAGCCTTCGCCTGGGGAGCTATGGCTACACCTTC. Its translation: CAISLRLGSYGYTF.

The V and J genes are TRBV6-2 or TRBV6-3 and TRBJ1-1; D is undetermined. The germline V gene has CDR1 MNHEY and CDR2 SVGEGT. V was clipped by 4 bases and J by 1 base, with 4 bases between them. The CDR3 sequence is 12 residues long. The CDR3 DNA reads TGTGCCAGCAGTTGGCAGAACACTGAAGCTTTCTTT. This translates into CASSWQNTEAFF.

The rearrangement links TRBV28 to TRBJ2-7, with TRBD1 matching 8 bases. In germline, CDR1 is MDHEN, CDR2 SYDVKM. Trimming removed 4 bases from V and 4 bases from J; junction bases left unmatched: 6. The length of the CDR3 is 14 residues. The CDR3 DNA is TGTGCCAGCAGTTCGCAGGGGGCCTCGTACGAGCAGTACTTC. It yields the protein CASSSQGASYEQYF. The whole variable domain, filled in from reference TRBV28 and TRBJ2-7, reads DVKVTQSSRYLVKRTGEKVFLECVQDMDHENMFWYRQDPGLGLRLIYFSYDVKMKEKGDIPEGYSVSREKKERFSLILESASTNQTSMYLCASSSQGASYEQYFGPGTRLTVT.